This T cell receptor beta chain was sequenced in a study of breast tumors, draining lymph nodes, adjacent tissues. The length of the CDR3 is 14 residues. V lost 4 bases and J 5 bases, leaving 11 bases between the germline ends. Germline V gene sequence: CDR1 KGHDR, CDR2 SFDVKD. Whole-study results and caveats: Tumor repertoires ranked between lymph nodes and nontumor tissue in diversity, with V and J gene preferences.

With respect to this clonotype: Its antigen is as yet unknown.

TCRdb re-called the multiplex PCR reads through MiXCR, storing one row per CDR3 protein. The table shows 15,000 to 20,000 distinct CDR3 sequences, with under 70% occurring only once. Sequences were obtained from tumor-adjacent breast tissue. This chain connects TRBV24-1 to TRBJ2-1; D perhaps matches TRBD1 (5 bases). This receptor was identified in a female donor with breast cancer. Some clones in this sample may be carry-over from other donors' samples. The CDR3: CATSDPMDNNEQFF. In DNA, the CDR3 is TGTGCCACCAGTGACCCTATGGACAACAATGAGCAGTTCTTC.